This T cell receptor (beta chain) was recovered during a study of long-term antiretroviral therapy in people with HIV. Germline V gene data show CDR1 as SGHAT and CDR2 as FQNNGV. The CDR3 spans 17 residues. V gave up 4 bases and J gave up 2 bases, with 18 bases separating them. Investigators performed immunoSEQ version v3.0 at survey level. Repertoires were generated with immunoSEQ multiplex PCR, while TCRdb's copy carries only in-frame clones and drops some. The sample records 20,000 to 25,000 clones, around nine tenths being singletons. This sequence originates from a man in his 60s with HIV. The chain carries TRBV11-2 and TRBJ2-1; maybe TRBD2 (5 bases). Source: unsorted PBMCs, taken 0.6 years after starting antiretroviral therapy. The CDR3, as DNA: TGTGCCAGCAGCTCCTACCTCGAGGGAGTAGCCTACAATGAGCAGTTCTTC. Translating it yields CASSSYLEGVAYNEQFF.